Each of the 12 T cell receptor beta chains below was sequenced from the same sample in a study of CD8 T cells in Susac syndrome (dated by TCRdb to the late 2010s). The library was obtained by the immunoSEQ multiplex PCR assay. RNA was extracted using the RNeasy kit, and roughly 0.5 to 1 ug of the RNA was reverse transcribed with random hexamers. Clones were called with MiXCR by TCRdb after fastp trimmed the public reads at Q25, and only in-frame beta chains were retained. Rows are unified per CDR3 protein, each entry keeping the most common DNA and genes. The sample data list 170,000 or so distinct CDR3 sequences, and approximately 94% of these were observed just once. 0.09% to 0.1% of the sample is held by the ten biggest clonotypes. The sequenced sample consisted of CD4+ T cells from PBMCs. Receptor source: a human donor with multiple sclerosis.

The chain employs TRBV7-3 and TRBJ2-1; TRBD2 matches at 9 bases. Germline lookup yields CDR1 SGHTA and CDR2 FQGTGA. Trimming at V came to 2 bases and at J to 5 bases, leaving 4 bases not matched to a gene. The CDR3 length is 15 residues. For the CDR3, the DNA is TGTGCCAGCAGCTTAGACGCGGGAGGGGACAATGAGCAGTTCTTC. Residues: CASSLDAGGDNEQFF.

DNA of the CDR3: TGTGCCAGCACCGCGGGGGGGATGGATACGCAGTATTTT. Translating gives CASTAGGMDTQYF. This chain connects TRBV12-3 or TRBV12-4 to TRBJ2-3; 9 bases match TRBD2. The CDR3 length is 13 residues. V lost 7 bases and J lost 6; bases outside the gene matches: 5.

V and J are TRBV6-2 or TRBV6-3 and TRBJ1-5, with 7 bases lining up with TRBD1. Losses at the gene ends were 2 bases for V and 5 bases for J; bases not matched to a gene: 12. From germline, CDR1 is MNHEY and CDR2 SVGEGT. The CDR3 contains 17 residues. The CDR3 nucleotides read TGTGCCAGCAGTTACCCGGGACAGCCGTTGGTCTATCAGCCCCAGCATTTT. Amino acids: CASSYPGQPLVYQPQHF.

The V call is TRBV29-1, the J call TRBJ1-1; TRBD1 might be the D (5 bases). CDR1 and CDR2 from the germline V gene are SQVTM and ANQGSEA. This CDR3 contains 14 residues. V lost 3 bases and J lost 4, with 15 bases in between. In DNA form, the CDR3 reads TGCAGCGTTGATCGTATTGGGACGGGCACTGAAGCTTTCTTT. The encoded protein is CSVDRIGTGTEAFF.

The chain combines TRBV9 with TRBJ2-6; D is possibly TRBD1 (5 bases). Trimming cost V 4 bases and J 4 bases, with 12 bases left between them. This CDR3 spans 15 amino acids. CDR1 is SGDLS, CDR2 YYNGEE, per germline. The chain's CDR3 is CASSTQGTGANVLTF. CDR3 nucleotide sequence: TGTGCCAGCAGCACCCAGGGAACCGGGGCCAACGTCCTGACTTTC.

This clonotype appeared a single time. The CDR3 coding sequence is TGTGCCAGCAGCCCCCCCCGGCGGGAGGGTGGTGAGCAGTTCTTC. This encodes CASSPPRREGGEQFF. The V gene is TRBV3-1, the J gene TRBJ2-1, with 9 positions matching TRBD2. Unmatched junction bases numbered 10, after V lost 4 bases and J lost 9 bases. The CDR3 sequence is 15 residues long. Per germline, CDR1 LGHDT and CDR2 YNNKEL (reference sequence).

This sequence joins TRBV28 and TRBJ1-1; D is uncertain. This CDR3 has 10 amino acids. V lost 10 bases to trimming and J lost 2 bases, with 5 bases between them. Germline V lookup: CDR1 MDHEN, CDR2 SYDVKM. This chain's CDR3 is CATRNTEAFF. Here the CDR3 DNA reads TGTGCCACCAGAAACACTGAAGCTTTCTTT.

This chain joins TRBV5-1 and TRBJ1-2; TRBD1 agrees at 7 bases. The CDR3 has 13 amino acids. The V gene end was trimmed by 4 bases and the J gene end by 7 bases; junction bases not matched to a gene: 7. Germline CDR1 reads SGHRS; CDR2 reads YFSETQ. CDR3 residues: CASSPGQDSGYTF. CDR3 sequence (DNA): TGCGCCAGCAGCCCCGGACAGGATTCTGGCTACACCTTC. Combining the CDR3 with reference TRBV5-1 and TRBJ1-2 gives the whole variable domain KAGVTQTPRYLIKTRGQQVTLSCSPISGHRSVSWYQQTPGQGLQFLFEYFSETQRNKGNFPGRFSGRQFSNSRSEMNVSTLELGDSALYLCASSPGQDSGYTFGSGTRLTVV.

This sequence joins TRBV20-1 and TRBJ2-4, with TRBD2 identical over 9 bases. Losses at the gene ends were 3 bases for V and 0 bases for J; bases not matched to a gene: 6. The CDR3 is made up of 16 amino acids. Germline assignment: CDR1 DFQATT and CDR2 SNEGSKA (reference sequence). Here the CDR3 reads CSASLAGYLAKNIQYF. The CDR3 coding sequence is TGCAGTGCTAGTCTAGCGGGGTACCTAGCCAAAAACATTCAGTACTTC.

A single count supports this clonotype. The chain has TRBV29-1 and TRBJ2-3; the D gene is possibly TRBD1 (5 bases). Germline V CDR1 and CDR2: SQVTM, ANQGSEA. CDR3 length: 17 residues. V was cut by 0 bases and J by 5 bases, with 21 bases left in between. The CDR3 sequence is CSVEDRGSPGRRDTQYF. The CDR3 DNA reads TGCAGCGTTGAAGATAGGGGATCCCCTGGTAGACGAGATACGCAGTATTTT.

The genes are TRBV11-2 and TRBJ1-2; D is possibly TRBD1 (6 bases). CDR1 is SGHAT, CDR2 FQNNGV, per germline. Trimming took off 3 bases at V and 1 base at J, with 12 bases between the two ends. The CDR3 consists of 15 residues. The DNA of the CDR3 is TGTGCCAGCAGCTTGGACAGAGATATTAACTATGGCTACACCTTC. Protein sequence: CASSLDRDINYGYTF.

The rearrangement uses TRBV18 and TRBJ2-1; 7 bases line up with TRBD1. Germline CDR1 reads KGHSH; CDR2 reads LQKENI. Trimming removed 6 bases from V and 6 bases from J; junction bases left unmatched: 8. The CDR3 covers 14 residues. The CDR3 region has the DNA TGTGCCAGCTCTCCCAGAGACAGGGTCAATGAGCAGTTCTTC. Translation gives CASSPRDRVNEQFF.